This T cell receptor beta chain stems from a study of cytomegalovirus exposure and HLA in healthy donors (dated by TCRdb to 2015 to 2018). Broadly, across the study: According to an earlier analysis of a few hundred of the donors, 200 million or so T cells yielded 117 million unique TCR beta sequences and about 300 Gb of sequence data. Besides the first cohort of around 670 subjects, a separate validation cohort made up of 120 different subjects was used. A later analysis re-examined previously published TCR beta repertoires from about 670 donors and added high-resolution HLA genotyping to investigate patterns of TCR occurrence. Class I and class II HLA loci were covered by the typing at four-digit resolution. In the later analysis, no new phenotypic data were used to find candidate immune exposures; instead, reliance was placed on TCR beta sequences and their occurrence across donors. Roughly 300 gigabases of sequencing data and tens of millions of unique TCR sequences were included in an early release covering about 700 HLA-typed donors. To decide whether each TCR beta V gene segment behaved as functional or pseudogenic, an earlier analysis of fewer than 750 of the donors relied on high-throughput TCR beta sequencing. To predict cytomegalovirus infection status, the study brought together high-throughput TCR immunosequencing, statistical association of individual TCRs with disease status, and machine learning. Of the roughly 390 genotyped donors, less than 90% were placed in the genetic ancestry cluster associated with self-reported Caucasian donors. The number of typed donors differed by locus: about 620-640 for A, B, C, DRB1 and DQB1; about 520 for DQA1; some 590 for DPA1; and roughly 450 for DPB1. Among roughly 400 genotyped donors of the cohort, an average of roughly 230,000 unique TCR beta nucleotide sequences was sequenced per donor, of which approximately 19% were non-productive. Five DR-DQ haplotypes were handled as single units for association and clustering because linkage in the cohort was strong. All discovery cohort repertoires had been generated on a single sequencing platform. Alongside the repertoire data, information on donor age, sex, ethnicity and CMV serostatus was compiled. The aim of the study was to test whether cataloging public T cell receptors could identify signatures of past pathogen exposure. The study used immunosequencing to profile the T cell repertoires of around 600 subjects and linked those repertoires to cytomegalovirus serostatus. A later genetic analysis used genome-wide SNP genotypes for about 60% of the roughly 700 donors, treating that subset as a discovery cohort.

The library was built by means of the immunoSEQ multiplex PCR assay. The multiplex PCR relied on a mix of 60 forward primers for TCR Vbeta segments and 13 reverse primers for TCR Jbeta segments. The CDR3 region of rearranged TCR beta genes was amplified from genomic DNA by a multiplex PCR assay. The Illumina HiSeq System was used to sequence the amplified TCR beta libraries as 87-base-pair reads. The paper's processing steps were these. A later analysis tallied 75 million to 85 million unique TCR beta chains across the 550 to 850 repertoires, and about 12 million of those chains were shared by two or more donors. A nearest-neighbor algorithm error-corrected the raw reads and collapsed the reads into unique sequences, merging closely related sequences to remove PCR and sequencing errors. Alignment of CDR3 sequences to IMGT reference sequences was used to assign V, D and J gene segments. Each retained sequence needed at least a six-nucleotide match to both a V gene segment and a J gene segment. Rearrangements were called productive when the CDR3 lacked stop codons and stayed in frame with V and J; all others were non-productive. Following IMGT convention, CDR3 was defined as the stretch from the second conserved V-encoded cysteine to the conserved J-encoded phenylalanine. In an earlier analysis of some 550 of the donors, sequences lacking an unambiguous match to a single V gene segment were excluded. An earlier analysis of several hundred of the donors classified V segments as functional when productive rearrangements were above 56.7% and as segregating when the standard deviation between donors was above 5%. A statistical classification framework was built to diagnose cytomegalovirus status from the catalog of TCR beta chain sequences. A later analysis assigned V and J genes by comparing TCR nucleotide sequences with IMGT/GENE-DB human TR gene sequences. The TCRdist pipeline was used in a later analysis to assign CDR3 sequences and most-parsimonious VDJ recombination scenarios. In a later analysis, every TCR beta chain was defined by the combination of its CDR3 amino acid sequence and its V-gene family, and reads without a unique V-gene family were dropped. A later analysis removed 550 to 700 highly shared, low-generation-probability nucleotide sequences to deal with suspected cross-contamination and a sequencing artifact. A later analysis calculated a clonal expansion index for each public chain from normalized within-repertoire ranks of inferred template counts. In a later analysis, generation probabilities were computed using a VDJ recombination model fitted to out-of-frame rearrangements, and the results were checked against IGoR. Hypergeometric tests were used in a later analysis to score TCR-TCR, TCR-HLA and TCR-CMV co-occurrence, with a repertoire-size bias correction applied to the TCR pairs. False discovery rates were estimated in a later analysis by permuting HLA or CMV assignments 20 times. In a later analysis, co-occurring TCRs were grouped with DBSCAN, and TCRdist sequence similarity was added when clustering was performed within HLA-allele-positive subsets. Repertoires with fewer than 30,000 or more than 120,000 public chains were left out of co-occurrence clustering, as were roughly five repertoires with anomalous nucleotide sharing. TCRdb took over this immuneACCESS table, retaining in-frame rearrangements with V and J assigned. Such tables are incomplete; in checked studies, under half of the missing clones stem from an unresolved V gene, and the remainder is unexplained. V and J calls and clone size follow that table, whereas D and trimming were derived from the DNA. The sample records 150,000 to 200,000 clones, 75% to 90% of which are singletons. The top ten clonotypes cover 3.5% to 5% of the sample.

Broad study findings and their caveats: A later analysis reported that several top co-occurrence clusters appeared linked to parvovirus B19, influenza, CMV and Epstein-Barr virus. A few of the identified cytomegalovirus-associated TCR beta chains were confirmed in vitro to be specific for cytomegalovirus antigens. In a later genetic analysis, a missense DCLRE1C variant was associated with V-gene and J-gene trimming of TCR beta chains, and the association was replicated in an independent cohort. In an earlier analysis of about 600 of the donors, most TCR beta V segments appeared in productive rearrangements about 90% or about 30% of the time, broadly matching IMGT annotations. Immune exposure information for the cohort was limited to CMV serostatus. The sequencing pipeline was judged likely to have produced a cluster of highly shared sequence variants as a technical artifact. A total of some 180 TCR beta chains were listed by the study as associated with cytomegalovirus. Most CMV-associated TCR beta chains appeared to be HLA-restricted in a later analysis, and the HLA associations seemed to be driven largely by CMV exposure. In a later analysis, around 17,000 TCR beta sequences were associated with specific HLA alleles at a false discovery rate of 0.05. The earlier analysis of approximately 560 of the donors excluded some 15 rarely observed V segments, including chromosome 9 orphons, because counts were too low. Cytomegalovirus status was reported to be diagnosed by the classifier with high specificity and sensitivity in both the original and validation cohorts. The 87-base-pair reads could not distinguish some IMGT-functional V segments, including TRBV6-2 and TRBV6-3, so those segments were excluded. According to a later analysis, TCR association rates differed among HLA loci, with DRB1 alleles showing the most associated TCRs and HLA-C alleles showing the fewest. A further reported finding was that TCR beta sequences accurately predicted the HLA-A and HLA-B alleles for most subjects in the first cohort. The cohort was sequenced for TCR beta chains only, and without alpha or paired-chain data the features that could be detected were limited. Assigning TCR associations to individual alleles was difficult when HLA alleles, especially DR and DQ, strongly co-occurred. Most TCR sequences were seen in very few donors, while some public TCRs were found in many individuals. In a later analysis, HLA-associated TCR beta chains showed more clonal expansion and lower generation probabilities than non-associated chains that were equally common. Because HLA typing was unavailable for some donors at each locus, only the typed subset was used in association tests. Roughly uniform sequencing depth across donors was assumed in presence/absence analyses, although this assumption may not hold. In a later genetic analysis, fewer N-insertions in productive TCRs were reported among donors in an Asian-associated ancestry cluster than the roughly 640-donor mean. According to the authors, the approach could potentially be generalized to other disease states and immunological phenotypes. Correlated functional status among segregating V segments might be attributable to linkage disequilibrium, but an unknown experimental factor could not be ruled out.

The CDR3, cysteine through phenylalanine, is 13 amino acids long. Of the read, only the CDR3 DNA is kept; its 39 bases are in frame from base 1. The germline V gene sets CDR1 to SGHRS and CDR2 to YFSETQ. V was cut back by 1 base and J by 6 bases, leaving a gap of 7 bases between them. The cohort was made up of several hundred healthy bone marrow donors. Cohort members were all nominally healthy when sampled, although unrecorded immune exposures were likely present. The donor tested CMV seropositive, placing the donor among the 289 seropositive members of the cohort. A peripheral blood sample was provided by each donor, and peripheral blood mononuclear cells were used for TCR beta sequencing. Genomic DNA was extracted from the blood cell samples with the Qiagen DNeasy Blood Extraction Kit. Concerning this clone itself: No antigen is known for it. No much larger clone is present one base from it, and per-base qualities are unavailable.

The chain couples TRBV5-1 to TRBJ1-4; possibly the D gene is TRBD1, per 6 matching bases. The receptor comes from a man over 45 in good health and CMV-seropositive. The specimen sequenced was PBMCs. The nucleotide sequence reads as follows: TGCGCCAGCAGCTTGTCAGGGGATGAAAAACTGTTTTTT. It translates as CASSLSGDEKLFF.